The subject of this entry is one TCR beta chain. The treatment here: oral pan-JAK inhibitor, 5-10 mg twice daily. The data were obtained in a study of CD8+ T cells in alopecia areata. Trimming cost V 0 bases and J 3 bases; bases outside gene matches: 7. Germline CDR1 and CDR2: LGHNA and YSLEER. The CDR3 runs to 17 residues. It was cDNA, reverse transcribed from extracted RNA, that served as the sequencing template. The method was immunoSEQ multiplex PCR; TCRdb's version includes in-frame clones alone and lacks a portion of them. The sample yields tens of thousands of clones, over 85% seen once. The sample in question was CD8+ T cells sorted from blood, obtained at week 24, from a patient treated with tofacitinib. The source of this sequence is a human donor with alopecia areata. The V call is TRBV4-3, the J call TRBJ2-2, with TRBD2 matching 7 bases. The CDR3 DNA sequence: TGCGCCAGCAGCCAAGAGGGAGGGGCCAGGGACACCGGGGAGCTGTTTTTT. Its translation is CASSQEGGARDTGELFF.